Listed below are T cell receptor beta chains from one sample, sequenced in a study of blood T cell repertoires in COVID-19. Using immunoSEQ multiplex PCR, the repertoire was profiled, and TCRdb retains in-frame clones only, with some absent. The table has fewer than 85,000 clones, approximately 71% seen once. Sequencing was performed on peripheral blood. These TCRs come from a man between 65 and 85 years old with COVID-19, enrolled during active disease. The CDR3 runs from the conserved cysteine through the conserved F or W. Each record gives: V gene, D gene, clone size, J gene, CDR3 DNA, CDR3 protein. D genes are given only for firm matches. Some rows have no size entry. The others give once, few or many, or a class for an expanded clone.

TRBV2	TRBD2	-	TRBJ2-3	TGTGCCAGCAGTTTGACTAGCGTAGAAGATACGCAGTATTTT	CASSLTSVEDTQYF
TRBV2	-	few	TRBJ1-4	TGTGCCAGCAGTGAGGGGGGGTCAAAGGGCGAAAAACTGTTTTTT	CASSEGGSKGEKLFF
TRBV18	TRBD1	-	TRBJ1-5	TGTGCCAGCTCACCCCCCGGGACAGGGGGTAATCAGCCCCAGCATTTT	CASSPPGTGGNQPQHF
TRBV19	-	-	TRBJ2-7	TGTGCCAGTAGTGAGGGTTACGAGCAGTACTTC	CASSEGYEQYF
TRBV7-3	-	once	TRBJ1-2	TGTGCCAGCAGCTCGGGGGTCGGCTACACCTTC	CASSSGVGYTF
TRBV2	-	-	TRBJ1-4	TGTGCCACCAACGGTATTGAGCGAGGGCCTAATGAAAAACTGTTTTTT	CATNGIERGPNEKLFF
TRBV2	TRBD1	-	TRBJ1-1	TGTGCCAGTCTAAGGGGACAGGGGCAATGGCGAGCTTTCTTT	CASLRGQGQWRAFF
TRBV5-1	TRBD1	-	TRBJ1-2	TGCGCCAGCACCCCGGGACAGCACTATGGCTACACCTTC	CASTPGQHYGYTF
TRBV4-3	-	-	TRBJ2-7	TGCGCCAGCAGCCAGCGGAGGGGCGAGCAGTACTTC	CASSQRRGEQYF
TRBV6-4	-	-	TRBJ1-2	TGTGCCAGCAGTGACTCGAGTACCCAGGGGATAAATCATGGCTACACCTTC	CASSDSSTQGINHGYTF
TRBV4-1	-	-	TRBJ2-3	TGCGCCAGCAGCCACCAACTAGTAACTCCAGATACGCAGTATTTT	CASSHQLVTPDTQYF
TRBV27	-	-	TRBJ2-6	TGTGCCAGCAGTTTATCGTTGGCGGGGCTTGGGGCCAACGTCCTGACTTTC	CASSLSLAGLGANVLTF
TRBV5-1	-	-	TRBJ1-1	TGCGCCAGCAGTCGCCCAAGCAACACTGAAGCTTTCTTT	CASSRPSNTEAFF